Each of the 12 T cell receptor beta chains below was sequenced from the same sample in a study of CD8 T cells in ankylosing spondylitis. Study-level results: Among TCR beta sequences, a motif of under ten highly homologous variants appeared characteristic of ankylosing spondylitis blood.

TCRdb re-called the 5' RACE reads with MiXCR, one entry per CDR3 protein. Of roughly 700,000 distinct CDR3 sequences listed, around a fifth were seen once; the top ten hold under 20%. What these receptors recognize is not known. The sequenced sample was blood, either unsorted or a sorted T cell fraction (not recorded which). These receptors were taken from a male donor with ankylosing spondylitis.

This clonotype was seen only a few times. This chain links TRBV30 with TRBJ2-7; D unclear. CDR1 is GTSNPN, CDR2 SVGIG, per germline (reference sequence). The CDR3 is 12 amino acids. This CDR3 reads CASGVGAYEQYF. CDR3 in DNA: TGTGCATCCGGTGTCGGAGCCTACGAGCAGTACTTC.

The sample holds a few counts of this clonotype. The chain joins TRBV12-3 or TRBV12-4 to TRBJ2-1, with 10 nucleotides matching TRBD2. With 6 bases clipped from V and 9 bases from J, the junction kept 17 bases outside the gene matches. The CDR3 is made up of 17 amino acids. CDR3 in amino acids: CASSHKLAGGLPVEQFF. Here the CDR3 DNA reads TGTGCCAGCAGCCACAAGTTAGCGGGAGGCCTCCCTGTTGAGCAGTTCTTC.

This sequence joins TRBV3-1 and TRBJ1-1, with 7 bases identical to TRBD1. V lost 4 bases to trimming and J lost 5 bases; unmatched junction nucleotides: 13. Germline CDR1 reads LGHDT; CDR2 reads YNNKEL (reference sequence). The CDR3 consists of 16 residues. CDR3 sequence reads: CASSPRDREGITEAFF. The CDR3 DNA is TGTGCCAGCAGCCCCCGGGACAGAGAGGGGATTACTGAAGCTTTCTTT.

The chain is built from TRBV6-5 and TRBJ1-2; D is undetermined. CDR1 is MNHEY and CDR2 is SVGAGI in the germline V gene. The CDR3 has 14 amino acids. V lost 0 bases to trimming and J lost 9 bases, with 14 bases between them. The chain's CDR3 is CASSYSWPRKSYTF. The CDR3 DNA reads TGTGCCAGCAGTTACTCTTGGCCTAGAAAAAGCTACACCTTC.

This clonotype was seen only a few times. This sequence joins TRBV12-3 or TRBV12-4 and TRBJ1-1; D call uncertain. Trimming pared 6 bases from V and 7 bases from J, leaving 12 bases between. There are 12 residues in the CDR3. The chain's CDR3 is CASSPERVEAFF. In DNA, the CDR3 is TGTGCCAGCAGCCCTGAGAGGGTTGAAGCTTTCTTT.

The CDR3 region is CASSSEGLAGVLNTGELFF. CDR3 in DNA: TGCGCCAGCAGCTCCGAGGGACTAGCGGGGGTTCTGAACACCGGGGAGCTGTTTTTT. The chain joins TRBV5-1 to TRBJ2-2; 14 bases fit TRBD2. Germline CDR1 is SGHRS and CDR2 is YFSETQ. CDR3 length: 19 amino acids. V dropped 3 bases and J dropped 1; count of bases not matched to a gene: 8.

The chain links TRBV27 to TRBJ1-1; a possible D gene is TRBD1 (6 bases). This CDR3 contains 14 residues. Germline-derived CDR1 and CDR2 are MNHEY and SMNVEV (reference sequence). The V gene lost 8 bases and the J gene lost 8 bases, with 21 bases spanning the gap. CDR3: CASPQGGGASEAFF. In nucleotides, the CDR3 is TGTGCCAGCCCTCAGGGAGGGGGAGCCTCAGAAGCTTTCTTT.

The chain links TRBV11-2 to TRBJ2-7; 8 nucleotides match TRBD2. The CDR3 extends over 14 amino acids. V lost 0 bases, J lost 6 bases, and 4 bases stayed unmatched. Germline assignment: CDR1 SGHAT and CDR2 FQNNGV. In DNA, the CDR3 is TGTGCCAGCAGCTTAGAAGGACTAGCTCTCGAGCAGTACTTC. Protein sequence: CASSLEGLALEQYF.

This clonotype was counted a few times. This chain joins TRBV6-5 and TRBJ1-3; unclear D gene. Looked up from germline, CDR1 is MNHEY and CDR2 is SVGAGI. The CDR3 covers 14 residues. Trimming took 0 bases from V and 4 from J, leaving 7 bases between them. CDR3 coding DNA: TGTGCCAGCAGTTACTCAGGGCCCGGAAACACCATATATTTT. Protein sequence: CASSYSGPGNTIYF.

This clonotype turned up a few times. This chain joins TRBV2 and TRBJ1-5; TRBD1 agrees at 8 bases. Germline CDR1 and CDR2: SNHLY and FYNNEI. Unmatched junction bases numbered 4, after V lost 3 bases and J lost 3 bases. The CDR3 runs to 15 residues. CDR3 region: CASSDLGQDNQPQHF. CDR3 DNA: TGTGCCAGCAGTGACCTGGGACAGGACAATCAGCCCCAGCATTTT.

The V gene is TRBV9, the J gene TRBJ2-2; the D gene is possibly TRBD1 (6 bases). Trimming cost V 3 bases and J 4 bases, with 10 bases left between them. CDR1 SGDLS and CDR2 YYNGEE come from the germline V gene. This CDR3 is built from 14 residues. CDR3 nucleotide sequence: TGTGCCAGCAGCGCCGGACAGACCACCGGGGAGCTGTTTTTT. Translating it yields CASSAGQTTGELFF.

This chain links TRBV28 with TRBJ2-7; D perhaps matches TRBD2 (6 bases). V gave up 6 bases and J gave up 2 bases, with 14 bases separating them. CDR3 length: 14 amino acids. Germline V CDR1 and CDR2: MDHEN, SYDVKM. The CDR3 sequence: CASSPIGLTYEQYF. In DNA, the CDR3 is TGTGCCAGCAGCCCCATAGGACTAACCTACGAGCAGTACTTC.